A selection of T cell receptor beta chains follows, all from one sample in a study of cytomegalovirus exposure and HLA in healthy donors. Libraries were prepared by immunoSEQ multiplex PCR; TCRdb keeps only in-frame clonotypes and omits some of them. The data hold 250,000 or so clones, with more than 85% observed a single time. The sample was PBMCs. The receptors come from a man aged 18 to 29 in good health and CMV-seropositive. Both conserved end residues are part of each CDR3. D genes are given only for firm matches. Expanded clones get a size class; other rows say once, few or many, or leave the size out.

.	15	TRBV6-6	TRBJ1-1	.	TGTGCCAGCAGCAGCCCCGGACAATTGAACACTGAAGCTTTCTTT	CASSSPGQLNTEAFF
.	12	TRBV13	TRBJ1-5	.	TGTGCCAGCAGCTTAGGGGGTCAGCCCCAGCATTTT	CASSLGGQPQHF
.	15	TRBV6-1	TRBJ2-7	TRBD2	TGTGCCAGCAGTGAAGTTCCAGCGGGGACCTACGAGCAGTACTTC	CASSEVPAGTYEQYF
once	15	TRBV6-5	TRBJ2-7	TRBD2	TGTGCCAGCAGTTCCGGACTAGCGGGGGTTTACGAGCAGTACTTC	CASSSGLAGVYEQYF
once	13	TRBV5-1	TRBJ1-2	.	TGCGCCAGCAGCGGACCAGCTAACTATGGCTACACCTTC	CASSGPANYGYTF
.	14	TRBV21-1	TRBJ2-7	.	TGTGCCAGCACATTGGACAGGAGCTCCTACGAGCAGTACTTC	CASTLDRSSYEQYF
.	14	TRBV7-2	TRBJ2-7	TRBD2	TGTGCCAGCAGCCCGGGACTAGCGGGTCGCGAGCAGTACTTC	CASSPGLAGREQYF
.	15	TRBV4-1	TRBJ1-2	TRBD1	TGCGCCAGCAGCCAAGGGACAGGGGGCGCGAATGGCTACACCTTC	CASSQGTGGANGYTF
.	15	TRBV14	TRBJ1-4	.	TGTGCCAGCAGCGCCAATCGGCTGTGGGGTGAAAAACTGTTTTTT	CASSANRLWGEKLFF
.	14	TRBV10-1	TRBJ2-5	.	TGCGCCAGCAGTGACGACGGGAGCTTGGAGACCCAGTACTTC	CASSDDGSLETQYF
.	14	TRBV7-9	TRBJ2-7	.	TGTGCCAGCAGCGGAAGGGACGGAACCTACGAGCAGTACTTC	CASSGRDGTYEQYF
.	15	TRBV7-6	TRBJ2-7	TRBD2	TGTGCCAGCAGCTTTGGCCGGGAGGGCCGCAACGAGCAGTACTTC	CASSFGREGRNEQYF
.	16	TRBV5-4	TRBJ2-2	TRBD2	TGTGCCAGCAGCCCGGGACTAGCGGGAAACACCGGGGAGCTGTTTTTT	CASSPGLAGNTGELFF
.	14	TRBV30	TRBJ1-2	TRBD1	TGTGCCTGGAGCAGGACAGGGTGGGGTTATGGCTACACCTTC	CAWSRTGWGYGYTF
.	14	TRBV6-5	TRBJ2-2	TRBD1	TGTGCCAGCAGTACAGGGGCGAACACCGGGGAGCTGTTTTTT	CASSTGANTGELFF
.	17	TRBV10-2	TRBJ1-2	TRBD1	TGCGCCAGCAGTTTCTCCAGGAACAGGGGGGGTAACTATGGCTACACCTTC	CASSFSRNRGGNYGYTF
.	15	TRBV5-1	TRBJ2-3	.	TGCGCCAGCAGCACGGACGGTACATCCACAGATACGCAGTATTTT	CASSTDGTSTDTQYF
.	13	TRBV7-6	TRBJ2-2	.	TGTGCCAGCAGCGCTCGGCTGCCCGGGGAGCTGTTTTTT	CASSARLPGELFF
few	14	TRBV18	TRBJ1-1	.	TGTGCCAGCTCACCCCGTTGGGTGTCCACTGAAGCTTTCTTT	CASSPRWVSTEAFF
.	16	TRBV4-1	TRBJ2-2	.	TGCGCCAGCAGCCAAGCACAGGGAGGGGCCACCGGGGAGCTGTTTTTT	CASSQAQGGATGELFF
.	13	TRBV27	TRBJ1-2	.	TGTGCCAGCACCGTACTGGTGGACTATGGCTACACCTTC	CASTVLVDYGYTF
.	14	TRBV5-1	TRBJ2-1	.	TGCGCCAGCAGCTTCGATTTTTCTTACAATGAGCAGTTCTTC	CASSFDFSYNEQFF
.	13	TRBV7-3	TRBJ1-2	.	TGTGCCAGCAGCGCGCAGAGGGTCTATGGCTACACCTTC	CASSAQRVYGYTF
.	16	TRBV11-2	TRBJ2-3	TRBD2	TGTGCCAGCACCCATAGGGGTTTTAGCGGGACAGATACGCAGTATTTT	CASTHRGFSGTDTQYF
.	15	TRBV7-9	TRBJ2-7	TRBD2	TGTGCCAGCAGCTTAGCGGGACTAGTGTCCTCCGAGCAGTACTTC	CASSLAGLVSSEQYF
.	14	TRBV7-2	TRBJ1-5	.	TGTGCCAGCAGCTTTTTTGTGAGCAATCAGCCCCAGCATTTT	CASSFFVSNQPQHF
.	13	TRBV4-3	TRBJ1-5	.	TGCGCCAGCTCCCGACAGGTCAATCAGCCCCAGCATTTT	CASSRQVNQPQHF
.	11	TRBV29-1	TRBJ2-7	.	TGCAGCGTTGAACAGGGCCACGAGCAGTACTTC	CSVEQGHEQYF
.	19	TRBV15	TRBJ2-1	TRBD2	TGTGCCACCAGCGGATTCGGGACTAGCGGGAGTAGTCCCTACAATGAGCAGTTCTTC	CATSGFGTSGSSPYNEQFF
once	13	TRBV7-7	TRBJ1-1	.	TGTGCCAGCAGCCTTAGCAGGTACACTGAAGCTTTCTTT	CASSLSRYTEAFF
once	16	TRBV28	TRBJ2-1	TRBD2	TGTGCCAGCAGTCGCGTAGCGGGGACATATCACAATGAGCAGTTCTTC	CASSRVAGTYHNEQFF